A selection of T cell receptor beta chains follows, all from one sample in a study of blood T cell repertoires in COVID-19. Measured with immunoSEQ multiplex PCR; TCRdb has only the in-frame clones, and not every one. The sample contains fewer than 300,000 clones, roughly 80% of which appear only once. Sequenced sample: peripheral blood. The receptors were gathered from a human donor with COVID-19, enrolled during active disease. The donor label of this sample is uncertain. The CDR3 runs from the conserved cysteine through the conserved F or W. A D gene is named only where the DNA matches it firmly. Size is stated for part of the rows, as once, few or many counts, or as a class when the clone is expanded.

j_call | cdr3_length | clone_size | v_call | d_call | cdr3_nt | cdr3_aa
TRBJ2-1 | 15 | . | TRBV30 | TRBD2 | TGTGCCTGGAGAGGGAGGACTAGCGGGGGCAATGAGCAGTTCTTC | CAWRGRTSGGNEQFF
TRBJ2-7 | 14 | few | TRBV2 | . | TGTGCCAGCACCCTCGTAGGGAGCCGTGCTCAGCAGTACTTC | CASTLVGSRAQQYF
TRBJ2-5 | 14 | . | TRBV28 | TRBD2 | TGTGCCAGCAGTTGGGGGGGGGTCCGAGAGACCCAGTACTTC | CASSWGGVRETQYF
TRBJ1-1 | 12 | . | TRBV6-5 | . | TGTGCCAGCTCTCAGGCAGGGAATGAAGCTTTCTTT | CASSQAGNEAFF
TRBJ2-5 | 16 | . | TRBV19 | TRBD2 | TGTGCCAGTAGTAACCGACTAGCGGGAGGGGAAGAGACCCAGTACTTC | CASSNRLAGGEETQYF
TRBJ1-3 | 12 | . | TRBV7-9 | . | TGTGCCAGCAGCCAGTCTGGAAACACCATATATTTT | CASSQSGNTIYF
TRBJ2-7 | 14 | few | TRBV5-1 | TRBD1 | TGCGCCAGCAGCAGAGTCGACAGGGTCCACGAGCAGTACTTC | CASSRVDRVHEQYF
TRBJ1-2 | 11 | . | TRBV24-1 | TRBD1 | TGTGCCACCGCCGGGACAGGGTACTACACCTTC | CATAGTGYYTF
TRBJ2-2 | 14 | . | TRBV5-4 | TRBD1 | TGTGCCAGCAGCCTCGACAGGGCTGTCGGGGAGCTGTTTTTT | CASSLDRAVGELFF
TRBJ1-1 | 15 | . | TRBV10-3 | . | TGTGCCATCAGACCATCCCGTCAGGAGAACACTGAAGCTTTCTTT | CAIRPSRQENTEAFF
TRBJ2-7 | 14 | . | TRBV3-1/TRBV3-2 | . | TGTGCCAGCAGCACAGGAGGGGCCTCATACGAGCAGTACTTC | CASSTGGASYEQYF
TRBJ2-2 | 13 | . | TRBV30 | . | TGTGCCTGGGGTGCGAGGGGGTTAGGGGAGCTGTTTTTT | CAWGARGLGELFF
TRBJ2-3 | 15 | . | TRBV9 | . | TGTGCCAGCAGCGGGTGGGGCGGTTCCACAGATACGCAGTATTTT | CASSGWGGSTDTQYF
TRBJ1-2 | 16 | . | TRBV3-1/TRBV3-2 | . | TGTGCCAGCAGCCAAACGTCTGGGCCTTCTAACTATGGCTACACCTTC | CASSQTSGPSNYGYTF
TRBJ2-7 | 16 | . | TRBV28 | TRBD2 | TGTGCCAGCAGTATCACTAGCGGGAACGTACCCTACGAGCAGTACTTC | CASSITSGNVPYEQYF
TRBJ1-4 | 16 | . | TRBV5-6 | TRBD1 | TGTGCCAGCAGCCTACTCCGAGACAGGGGTAATGAAAAACTGTTTTTT | CASSLLRDRGNEKLFF
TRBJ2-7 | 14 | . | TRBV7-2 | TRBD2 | TGTGCCAGCAGCTTGCTGCGAGCGGGAGGCGAGCAGTACTTC | CASSLLRAGGEQYF
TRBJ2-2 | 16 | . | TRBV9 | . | TGTGCCAGCAGCGTCAGCCGGCTAGGGGTGCCCGGGGAGCTGTTTTTT | CASSVSRLGVPGELFF
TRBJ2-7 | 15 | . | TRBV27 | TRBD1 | TGTGCCAGCAGTGGGCCTGGACAGGGGGTTTACGAGCAGTACTTC | CASSGPGQGVYEQYF
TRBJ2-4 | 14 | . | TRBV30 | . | TGTGCCTGGAGTTTGTCTTTGGCCAAAAACATTCAGTACTTC | CAWSLSLAKNIQYF
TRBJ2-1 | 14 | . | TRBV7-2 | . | TGTGCCAGCAGCCAAGGAGGGTTGGCCAATGAGCAGTTCTTC | CASSQGGLANEQFF
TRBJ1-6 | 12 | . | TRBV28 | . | TGTGCCAGCAACATTAATAATTCACCCCTCCACTTT | CASNINNSPLHF
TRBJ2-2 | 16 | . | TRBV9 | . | TGTGCCAGCAGCCCCCGGGGGCGGGAGCTCACCGGGGAGCTGTTTTTT | CASSPRGRELTGELFF
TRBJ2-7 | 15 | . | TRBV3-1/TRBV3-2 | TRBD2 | TGTGCCAGCAGCGCTGGACCTAGCGGGAGCTACGAGCAGTACTTC | CASSAGPSGSYEQYF
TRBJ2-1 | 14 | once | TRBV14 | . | TGTGCCAGCAGCCAAGAGAGTTATCTAGTTGAGCAGTTCTTC | CASSQESYLVEQFF
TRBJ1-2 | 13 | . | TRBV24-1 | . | TGTGCCACCAGTCTCGGTCCCTTAGATGGCTACACCTTC | CATSLGPLDGYTF
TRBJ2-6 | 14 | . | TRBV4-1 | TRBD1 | TGCGCCAGCACACAGGGGTCTGGGGCCAACGTCCTGACTTTC | CASTQGSGANVLTF
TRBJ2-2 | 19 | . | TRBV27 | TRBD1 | TGTGCCAGCAGTTGGGCTGGACAGGGGCCAGAGGGAAACACCGGGGAGCTGTTTTTT | CASSWAGQGPEGNTGELFF
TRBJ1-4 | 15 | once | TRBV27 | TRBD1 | TGTGCCAGCAGTCGAAACGACAGGGTGCAGGAAAAACTGTTTTTT | CASSRNDRVQEKLFF
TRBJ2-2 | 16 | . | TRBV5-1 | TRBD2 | TGCGCCAGCAGCTTGGGGACTAGCGGGAACACCGGGGAGCTGTTTTTT | CASSLGTSGNTGELFF
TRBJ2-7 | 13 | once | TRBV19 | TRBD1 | TGTGCCAGTAATAGACAGGGCTCCTACGAGCAGTACTTC | CASNRQGSYEQYF
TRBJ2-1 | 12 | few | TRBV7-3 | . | TGTGCCAGCAGCTACGACAGCAATGAGCAGTTCTTC | CASSYDSNEQFF
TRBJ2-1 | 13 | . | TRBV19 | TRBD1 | TGTGCCAGTAGTCCAGCAGGGGGCTATGAGCAGTTCTTC | CASSPAGGYEQFF
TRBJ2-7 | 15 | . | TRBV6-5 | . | TGTGCCAGCAGTTACGACCAGGTCTCTTCCTACGAGCAGTACTTC | CASSYDQVSSYEQYF